The 29 T cell receptor beta chains presented below share a single source sample, sequenced in a study of graft-versus-host responses after intestinal transplantation. The table came from immunoSEQ multiplex PCR; TCRdb's copy has only in-frame clones and leaves some out. The repertoire holds about 120,000 clones, with around 93% as singletons. The antigens for these receptors are not known. The specimen comprised unstimulated CD8+ T cells sorted from spleen or lymph node cells, sampled before intestinal transplant. The receptors here all came from a human donor who received an intestinal transplant.

The chain couples TRBV11-2 to TRBJ1-1; D uncertain. This CDR3 spans 13 amino acids. V was cut by 3 bases and J by 1 base, with 6 bases left in between. The germline CDR1 and CDR2 sequences are SGHAT and FQNNGV. CDR3 sequence reads: CASSFKENTEAFF. The DNA of the CDR3 is TGTGCCAGCAGCTTTAAGGAGAACACTGAAGCTTTCTTT.

This chain links TRBV19 with TRBJ2-2; D is undetermined. From germline, CDR1 is LNHDA and CDR2 SQIVND (reference sequence). The germline V and J ends were trimmed by 7 bases and 4 bases, with 16 bases remaining between them. The CDR3 length is 15 residues. The CDR3 loop reads CASTRPSSGTGELFF. The CDR3, as DNA: TGTGCCAGTACCCGTCCAAGTTCGGGCACCGGGGAGCTGTTTTTT. Complete variable domain (other parts from reference TRBV19 and TRBJ2-2): DGGITQSPKYLFRKEGQNVTLSCEQNLNHDAMYWYRQDPGQGLRLIYYSQIVNDFQKGDIAEGYSVSREKKESFPLTVTSAQKNPTAFYLCASTRPSSGTGELFFGEGSRLTVL.

This clone was counted once. The V and J genes are TRBV7-9 and TRBJ2-7; D may be TRBD2 (5 bases). This CDR3 comprises 15 residues. From germline, CDR1 is SEHNR and CDR2 FQNEAQ (reference sequence). Trimming took off 5 bases at V and 5 bases at J, with 19 bases between the two ends. The chain's CDR3 is CASSPSSGWVDEQYF. The CDR3 DNA follows: TGTGCCAGCAGCCCAAGTTCGGGGTGGGTCGACGAGCAGTACTTC.

The chain recombines TRBV6-1 with TRBJ1-1; the match to TRBD1 covers 7 bases. J was trimmed by 5 bases and V by 8 bases; bases with no gene match: 5. The germline CDR1 and CDR2 sequences are MNHNS and SASEGT. The CDR3 runs 12 residues. CDR3: CASDRAGTEAFF. In nucleotides, the CDR3 is TGTGCCAGCGACAGGGCGGGGACTGAAGCTTTCTTT.

This chain joins TRBV28 and TRBJ2-3; D might be TRBD1 or TRBD2, each matching 5 bases. The CDR3 is made up of 15 amino acids. Trimming took off 6 bases at V and 10 bases at J, with 23 bases between the two ends. Germline V lookup: CDR1 MDHEN, CDR2 SYDVKM. The CDR3 spells CASRGRRDLALAQYF. The DNA for the CDR3 is TGTGCCAGCAGGGGGCGCCGGGACCTAGCCCTGGCGCAGTATTTT.

The chain carries TRBV7-8 and TRBJ1-5; the D is unclear. Looked up from germline, CDR1 is SGHVS and CDR2 is FQNEAQ. V lost 3 bases and J 5 bases, leaving 11 bases between the germline ends. The CDR3 has 14 amino acids. The CDR3 coding sequence is TGTGCCAGCAGCTTCTCGCCAGGCTATCAGCCCCAGCATTTT. As protein: CASSFSPGYQPQHF. The entire variable domain, with the rest obtained from reference TRBV7-8 and TRBJ1-5, is as follows: GAGVSQSPRYKVAKRGQDVALRCDPISGHVSLFWYQQALGQGPEFLTYFQNEAQLDKSGLPSDRFFAERPEGSVSTLKIQRTQQEDSAVYLCASSFSPGYQPQHFGDGTRLSIL.

A few counts support this clone. This rearrangement joins TRBV7-6 to TRBJ2-7, with TRBD2 identical over 9 bases. Germline V gene sequence: CDR1 SGHVS, CDR2 FNYEAQ. This CDR3 spans 13 amino acids. The junction had 4 bases not matched to a gene; V was cut back by 5 bases and J by 5 bases. Here the CDR3 reads CASSLSGRNEQYF. For the CDR3, the DNA is TGTGCCAGCAGCCTTAGCGGGAGAAACGAGCAGTACTTC.

This rearrangement joins TRBV12-5 to TRBJ1-2, with D unresolved. V lost 2 bases to trimming and J lost 4 bases, with 11 bases between them. This CDR3 is 14 amino acids long. Per germline, CDR1 LGHNT and CDR2 FRNRAP. The CDR3 region has the DNA TGTGCTAGTGGTTTGAATCCCCACCGCTATGGCTACACCTTC. Encoded protein: CASGLNPHRYGYTF.

The rearrangement uses TRBV28 and TRBJ2-1, with 7 bases lining up with TRBD1. CDR3 length equals 13 residues. The trim removed 8 bases at V and 14 bases at J, leaving 15 bases unmatched. Germline V gene sequence: CDR1 MDHEN, CDR2 SYDVKM. CDR3 sequence: CASSLDPETGKFF. DNA for the CDR3: TGTGCCAGCTCACTCGACCCCGAGACAGGGAAGTTCTTC. The variable domain in full, completed from reference TRBV28 and TRBJ2-1, reads DVKVTQSSRYLVKRTGEKVFLECVQDMDHENMFWYRQDPGLGLRLIYFSYDVKMKEKGDIPEGYSVSREKKERFSLILESASTNQTSMYLCASSLDPETGKFFGPGTRLTVL.

This clone has a single count. V usage is TRBV6-6 and J usage is TRBJ2-6; D is uncertain. The CDR3 contains 15 residues. CDR1 and CDR2 (germline): MNHNY, SVGAGI (reference sequence). The ends were cut back, 2 bases at V and 0 bases at J, with 5 bases in the middle. As DNA, the CDR3 is TGTGCCAGCAGTTACCGGACCTCTGGGGCCAACGTCCTGACTTTC. Amino acids: CASSYRTSGANVLTF.

The V and J genes are TRBV4-1 and TRBJ2-1; 12 bases are shared with TRBD2. Unmatched junction bases numbered 6, after V lost 5 bases and J lost 7 bases. Germline CDR1 reads MGHRA; CDR2 reads YSYEKL. The CDR3 extends over 15 amino acids. The CDR3 DNA sequence: TGCGCCAGCAGCAAGACTAGCGGGAGTGCGAATGAGCAGTTCTTC. It is translated as CASSKTSGSANEQFF.

This chain connects TRBV21-1 to TRBJ2-7; the table names TRBD1, a call not compared with the DNA. TRBV21-1 is classified as a pseudogene. CDR3 length equals 16 residues. The chain's CDR3 is CASISGNRDRGYEQYF. DNA of the CDR3: TGTGCCAGCATTTCCGGCAACCGGGACAGGGGCTACGAGCAGTACTTC.

The rearrangement links TRBV19 to TRBJ1-1, with D perhaps matching TRBD1 (6 bases). V dropped 5 bases and J dropped 1 base, with 11 bases sitting between them. CDR3 length equals 14 residues. CDR1 is LNHDA, CDR2 SQIVND, per germline (reference sequence). The CDR3 here is CASSGHRANTEAFF. The CDR3 DNA follows: TGTGCCAGTAGTGGGCACAGGGCGAACACTGAAGCTTTCTTT. The entire variable domain, with the rest obtained from reference TRBV19 and TRBJ1-1, is as follows: DGGITQSPKYLFRKEGQNVTLSCEQNLNHDAMYWYRQDPGQGLRLIYYSQIVNDFQKGDIAEGYSVSREKKESFPLTVTSAQKNPTAFYLCASSGHRANTEAFFGQGTRLTVV.

The chain recombines TRBV15 with TRBJ2-7; 7 bases fit TRBD1. Germline V gene sequence: CDR1 LNHNV, CDR2 YYDKDF (reference sequence). This CDR3 has 15 residues. V lost 1 base and J lost 6; bases outside the gene matches: 9. The chain's CDR3 is CATSRGIEQGLEQYF. CDR3 in DNA: TGTGCCACCAGCAGAGGCATCGAACAGGGGCTCGAGCAGTACTTC.

This chain uses TRBV6-5 with TRBJ1-2; D is ambiguous. This CDR3 comprises 13 residues. Trimming took 8 bases from V and 4 from J, leaving 14 bases between them. Germline V CDR1 and CDR2: MNHEY, SVGAGI. CDR3 in DNA: TGTGCCAGCGGCAGATTGGCCCTCTATGGCTACACCTTC. It is translated as CASGRLALYGYTF.

The CDR3 coding sequence is TGTGCCAGCAGTTCGGGTCTAGCGGGAATTCCGATCGATGAGCAGTTCTTC. It specifies CASSSGLAGIPIDEQFF. The rearrangement links TRBV27 to TRBJ2-1, with TRBD2 matching 9 bases. The CDR3 is made up of 17 amino acids. In germline, CDR1 is MNHEY, CDR2 SMNVEV (reference sequence). J gave up 8 bases and V 4 bases, and 15 bases lay outside the gene matches.

The chain joins TRBV7-8 to TRBJ1-1; D may be TRBD1 (6 bases). This CDR3 spans 14 amino acids. The V and J ends lost 5 bases and 2 bases respectively, with 12 bases between them. Germline CDR1 is SGHVS and CDR2 is FQNEAQ. CDR3 bases: TGTGCCAGCAGCCAGTCACAGGGTAACACTGAAGCTTTCTTT. Amino acid sequence: CASSQSQGNTEAFF.

This chain links TRBV11-1 with TRBJ2-1, with TRBD1 as a possible D gene (5 bases). There are 14 residues in the CDR3. V shed 1 base and J shed 5 bases, with 9 bases lying between them. Germline V gene data show CDR1 as SGHAT and CDR2 as FQDESV (reference sequence). In DNA, the CDR3 is TGTGCCAGCAGCTTAGGGACATACCACAATGAGCAGTTCTTC. Translation gives CASSLGTYHNEQFF.

This clone was counted a few times. The gene calls are TRBV6-5 and TRBJ2-5, with 7 nucleotides matching TRBD2. The V segment lost 1 base and the J segment 0 bases; nucleotides outside the gene matches: 2. The germline gives CDR1 MNHEY, CDR2 SVGAGI. The CDR3 is 15 amino acids. The DNA for the CDR3 is TGTGCCAGCAGTTACTTGGGAGGGAACCAAGAGACCCAGTACTTC. It specifies CASSYLGGNQETQYF.

The chain carries TRBV19 and TRBJ1-1; D is undetermined. CDR1 is LNHDA and CDR2 is SQIVND in the germline V gene (reference sequence). Trimming left V 3 bases short and J 3 bases short, with 8 bases between. CDR3 length equals 13 residues. The DNA for the CDR3 is TGTGCCAGTAGTATCACAGATTACACTGAAGCTTTCTTT. Its protein product is CASSITDYTEAFF. Together with reference TRBV19 and TRBJ1-1, the CDR3 gives the full variable domain: DGGITQSPKYLFRKEGQNVTLSCEQNLNHDAMYWYRQDPGQGLRLIYYSQIVNDFQKGDIAEGYSVSREKKESFPLTVTSAQKNPTAFYLCASSITDYTEAFFGQGTRLTVV.

This clone has only a few counts. The chain recombines TRBV28 with TRBJ1-3; a weak D match, TRBD1 (5 bases). Per germline, CDR1 MDHEN and CDR2 SYDVKM. The CDR3 runs to 15 residues. V lost 3 bases, J lost 4 bases, and 13 bases lay in between. CDR3 protein: CASSLRGATGNTIYF. As DNA, the CDR3 is TGTGCCAGCAGTTTGCGGGGCGCGACCGGAAACACCATATATTTT.

The rearrangement uses TRBV29-1 and TRBJ1-1, with 10 bases aligning to TRBD1. The CDR3 has 13 residues. Germline CDR1 SQVTM, CDR2 ANQGSEA. V was clipped by 5 bases and J by 5 bases; unmatched bases: 5. The CDR3 nucleotides are TGCAGCGTTCTGACAGGGGGCGGGACTGAAGCTTTCTTT. Translating gives CSVLTGGGTEAFF.

V and J are TRBV5-1 and TRBJ2-7; D perhaps matches TRBD1 (5 bases). Germline V lookup: CDR1 SGHRS, CDR2 YFSETQ. The V and J ends lost 4 bases and 3 bases respectively, with 23 bases between them. This CDR3 is 17 amino acids long. CDR3 amino acids: CASSPPGRANIRYEQYF. The CDR3 coding sequence is TGCGCCAGCAGCCCTCCTGGCAGGGCAAATATCCGCTACGAGCAGTACTTC.

The chain employs TRBV5-6 and TRBJ2-1, with 9 positions matching TRBD1. V was pared by 1 base and J by 7 bases, with 9 bases of the junction left unmatched. This CDR3 is 16 amino acids long. Germline CDR1 reads SGHDT; CDR2 reads YYEEEE. CDR3 sequence reads: CASSLSWTGAWNEQFF. CDR3 in DNA: TGTGCCAGCAGCTTGTCTTGGACAGGGGCGTGGAATGAGCAGTTCTTC.

This clone was recorded once. This sequence joins TRBV6-5 and TRBJ1-2; D gene unclear. The CDR3 is 15 amino acids. Trimming left V 1 base short and J 5 bases short, with 14 bases between. CDR1 is MNHEY and CDR2 is SVGAGI in the germline V gene. CDR3 in DNA: TGTGCCAGCAGTTACTTTAAATCAGGCCAGTATGGCTACACCTTC. It translates to CASSYFKSGQYGYTF.

The CDR3 DNA is TGCGCCAGCAGTGAAACCGGAGAGCAGTACTTC. Protein product: CASSETGEQYF. V usage is TRBV10-2 and J usage is TRBJ2-7; D unresolved. CDR3 length: 11 amino acids. Per the germline V gene, CDR1 is WSHSY and CDR2 is SAAADI. Trimming stripped 3 bases from V and 7 bases from J, with 7 bases between.

V gene TRBV28 combines with J gene TRBJ1-1; D possibly corresponds to TRBD1 (5 bases). Germline V CDR1 and CDR2: MDHEN, SYDVKM. CDR3 length: 18 residues. V was cut by 4 bases and J by 3 bases, with 24 bases left in between. For the CDR3, the DNA is TGTGCCAGCAGTTCGCGCGTAGTCCGGGGGTTTAAGTACACTGAAGCTTTCTTT. Translated, it gives CASSSRVVRGFKYTEAFF.

The gene calls are TRBV18 and TRBJ2-7; maybe TRBD2 (6 bases). CDR3 length: 13 amino acids. Per the germline V gene, CDR1 is KGHSH and CDR2 is LQKENI. V was cut by 3 bases and J by 1 base, with 7 bases left in between. CDR3 DNA sequence: TGTGCCAGCTCACCTCGGGGGTCCTACGAGCAGTACTTC. Protein product: CASSPRGSYEQYF.

The J gene is TRBJ2-1, the V gene TRBV2, with a weak D call TRBD2 (6 bases). V was cut by 2 bases and J by 1 base, with 24 bases left in between. The CDR3 consists of 20 residues. CDR1 SNHLY and CDR2 FYNNEI come from the germline V gene. CDR3 nucleotide sequence: TGTGCCAGCAGTGAAAGCCGGGAGACGGACCCCAACGCTTCCTACAATGAGCAGTTCTTC. Protein product: CASSESRETDPNASYNEQFF. The full variable domain, rest sourced from reference TRBV2 and TRBJ2-1, is EPEVTQTPSHQVTQMGQEVILRCVPISNHLYFYWYRQILGQKVEFLVSFYNNEISEKSEIFDDQFSVERPDGSNFTLKIRSTKLEDSAMYFCASSESRETDPNASYNEQFFGPGTRLTVL.